This TCR beta chain was sequenced for a study of blood T cell repertoires in COVID-19. Authors' methods: Scientists estimated how many nucleated cells there were by amplifying reference gene primers. The data were produced by immunoSEQ multiplex PCR, yet TCRdb's version contains in-frame clones alone and is incomplete. For V, J and clone size, that table is used; D and trimming come from the DNA. The sample holds nearly 350,000 clones, roughly 89% seen once. The V gene lost 4 bases and the J gene lost 5 bases, with 14 bases spanning the gap. The V gene's germline CDR1 is MNHEY and CDR2 SVGAGI. The CDR3 contains 15 residues.

This TCR came from a young woman who had recovered from COVID-19. The chain links TRBV6-5 to TRBJ2-2; weak D call: TRBD2 (6 bases). Sequencing used peripheral blood. The CDR3 protein is CASSSRLVGTGELFF. The DNA for the CDR3 is TGTGCCAGCAGTTCTCGACTAGTGGGGACCGGGGAGCTGTTTTTT.